The clone carrying this T cell receptor (beta chain) appeared a single time. Here immunoSEQ multiplex PCR was the method, and the copy in TCRdb shows in-frame clones only, minus some. The sample holds 50,000 to 65,000 clones, approximately 92% seen once. The data stem from a study of technical replicates of blood from a few donors. The CDR3 totals 16 residues. Per the germline V gene, CDR1 is LNHDA and CDR2 is SQIVND (reference sequence). V was shortened by 1 base and J by 0 bases, with 9 bases between the two germline ends. The chain combines TRBV19 with TRBJ2-2; D might be TRBD2 (5 bases). Sequencing used PBMCs. This sequence originates from a human donor in good health. Some clones in this sample may be carry-over from other donors' samples. CDR3 nucleotides: TGTGCCAGTAGTATAGTCGGGAATCCGAACACCGGGGAGCTGTTTTTT. It codes for CASSIVGNPNTGELFF. The full variable domain, its missing parts supplied by reference TRBV19 and TRBJ2-2, is DGGITQSPKYLFRKEGQNVTLSCEQNLNHDAMYWYRQDPGQGLRLIYYSQIVNDFQKGDIAEGYSVSREKKESFPLTVTSAQKNPTAFYLCASSIVGNPNTGELFFGEGSRLTVL.